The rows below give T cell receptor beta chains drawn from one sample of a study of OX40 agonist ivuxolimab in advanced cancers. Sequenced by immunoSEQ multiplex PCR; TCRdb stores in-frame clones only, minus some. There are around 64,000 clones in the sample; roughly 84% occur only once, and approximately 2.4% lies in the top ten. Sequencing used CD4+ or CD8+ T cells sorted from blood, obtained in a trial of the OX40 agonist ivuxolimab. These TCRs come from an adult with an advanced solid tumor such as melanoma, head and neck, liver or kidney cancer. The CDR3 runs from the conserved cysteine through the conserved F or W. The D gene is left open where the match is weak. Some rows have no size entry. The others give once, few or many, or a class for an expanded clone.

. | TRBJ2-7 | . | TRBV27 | TGTGCCAGCAGTTCTCACGACAGGAAGAGCTCCTACGAGCAGTACTTC | CASSSHDRKSSYEQYF
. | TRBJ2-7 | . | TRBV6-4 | TGTGCCAGCAGTGACTCGGCACCAGGCCGGACCTACGAGCAGTACTTC | CASSDSAPGRTYEQYF
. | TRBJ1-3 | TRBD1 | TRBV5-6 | TGTGCCAGCAGCTTGGGGACAGGGTGGGACACCATATATTTT | CASSLGTGWDTIYF
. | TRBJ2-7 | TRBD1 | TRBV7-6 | TGTGCCAGCAGCTTACGGACAGGGAGTTTATCCGAGCAGTACTTC | CASSLRTGSLSEQYF
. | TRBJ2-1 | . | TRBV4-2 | TGTGCCAGCAGCGCTATTAGCAATGAGCAGTTCTTC | CASSAISNEQFF
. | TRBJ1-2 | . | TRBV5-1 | TGCGCCAGCAGCTTGGCCTTAGCCGCGGATTTCTATGGCTACACCTTC | CASSLALAADFYGYTF
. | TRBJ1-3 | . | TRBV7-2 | TGTGCCAGCAGCTTAGGCATCTCTTCTTCTGGAAACACCATATATTTT | CASSLGISSSGNTIYF
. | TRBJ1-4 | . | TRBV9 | TGTGCCAGCAGCACCCATCCGACAGGATTTGAAAAACTGTTTTTT | CASSTHPTGFEKLFF
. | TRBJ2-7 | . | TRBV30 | TGTGCCTGGAGTCTCCCAGGGGGGTACGAGCAGTACTTC | CAWSLPGGYEQYF
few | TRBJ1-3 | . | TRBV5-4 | TGTGCCAGCAGCTTGGATCCTGGACGGGAAAACACCATATATTTT | CASSLDPGRENTIYF
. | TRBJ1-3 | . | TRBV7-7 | TGTGCCAGCAGCATGGGGACGGGTAACACCATATATTTT | CASSMGTGNTIYF
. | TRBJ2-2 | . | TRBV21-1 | TGTGCCAGCAGCAAAGTTGGGGAGAAGTGCGGGGAGCTGTTTTTT | CASSKVGEKCGELFF
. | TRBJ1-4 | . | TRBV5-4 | TGTGCCAGCAGCCCGACCGCGGGGCCAACTAATGAAAAACTGTTTTTT | CASSPTAGPTNEKLFF
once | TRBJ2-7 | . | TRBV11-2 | TGTGCCAGCAGCTCGATTCGGGTATACGAGCAGTACTTC | CASSSIRVYEQYF
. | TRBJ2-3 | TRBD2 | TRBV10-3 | TGTGCCATCAGCCGGACTAGCGGGGGGCCGGGAGATACGCAGTATTTT | CAISRTSGGPGDTQYF
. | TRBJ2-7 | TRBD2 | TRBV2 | TGTGCCAGCAGTGAAGCCCGCGGGAGGTGGACTAACGAGCAGTACTTC | CASSEARGRWTNEQYF
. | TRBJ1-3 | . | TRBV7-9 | TGTGCCAGCAGCCCGGACATCGCTGGAAACACCATATATTTT | CASSPDIAGNTIYF
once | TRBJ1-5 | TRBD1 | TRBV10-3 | TGTGCCAGCCGGACAGGGGGCGTTGAGAATCAGCCCCAGCATTTT | CASRTGGVENQPQHF
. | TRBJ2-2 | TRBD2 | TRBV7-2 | TGTGCCAGCAGCTTGACTAGCGGGGCACCCGGGGAGCTGTTTTTT | CASSLTSGAPGELFF
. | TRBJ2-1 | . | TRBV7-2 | TGTGCCAGCAGCTTAGGCGGCTACTACAATGAGCAGTTCTTC | CASSLGGYYNEQFF
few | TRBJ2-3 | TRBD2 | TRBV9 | TGTGCCAGCAGCGGCGGGGGGCTTCCTTCCACAGATACGCAGTATTTT | CASSGGGLPSTDTQYF
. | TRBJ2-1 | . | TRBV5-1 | TGCGCCAGCAGCTACCGACAGGTCCGCTACAATGAGCAGTTCTTC | CASSYRQVRYNEQFF